One and the same sample provided the 18 T cell receptor beta chains below, sequenced in a study of Tregs in tolerant kidney transplant recipients. Sequenced by immunoSEQ multiplex PCR; TCRdb stores in-frame clones only, minus some. The sample has over 50,000 clones; approximately 83% are singletons. This specimen was Tregs from blood, taken before the transplant. These receptors were obtained from a human donor who received a combined kidney and bone marrow transplant.

This rearrangement joins TRBV5-1 to TRBJ2-1; D ambiguous. The germline V and J ends were trimmed by 5 bases and 8 bases, with 5 bases remaining between them. Germline assignment: CDR1 SGHRS and CDR2 YFSETQ. The CDR3 extends over 10 amino acids. The CDR3, as DNA: TGCGCCAGCAGGGTATATGAGCAGTTCTTC. Translating it yields CASRVYEQFF.

The chain combines TRBV9 with TRBJ2-3; 9 bases are a match to TRBD1. The germline V gene encodes CDR1 SGDLS and CDR2 YYNGEE. The CDR3 consists of 17 residues. The V gene end was trimmed by 4 bases and the J gene end by 3 bases; junction bases not matched to a gene: 12. The CDR3 coding sequence is TGTGCCAGCAGCCCCGCCGAGGGACAGGGACCGACAGATACGCAGTATTTT. Protein sequence: CASSPAEGQGPTDTQYF.

The chain carries TRBV12-5 and TRBJ1-1; TRBD1 aligns across 7 bases. V shed 6 bases and J 0 bases; nucleotides not matched to a gene: 4. Germline loops: CDR1 LGHNT, CDR2 FRNRAP. The CDR3 runs 14 residues. The CDR3 loop is CASGDRAMNTEAFF. The CDR3 bases are TGTGCTAGTGGAGACAGGGCTATGAACACTGAAGCTTTCTTT.

The chain carries TRBV27 and TRBJ2-3; a weak D match, TRBD2 (5 bases). There are 16 residues in the CDR3. The V and J ends lost 3 bases and 1 base respectively, with 14 bases between them. Germline V CDR1 and CDR2: MNHEY, SMNVEV (reference sequence). This chain's CDR3 is CASSLRGAARTDTQYF. The CDR3 bases are TGTGCCAGCAGTTTGCGAGGAGCGGCTCGCACAGATACGCAGTATTTT.

This clone was seen only once. This chain uses TRBV4-1 with TRBJ1-2, with TRBD1 matching 7 bases. Germline lookup yields CDR1 MGHRA and CDR2 YSYEKL. This CDR3 has 16 residues. V lost 1 base, J lost 5 bases, and 10 bases stayed unmatched. CDR3 coding DNA: TGCGCCAGCAGCCAAGTTTTTAGGACAGGTCCTTATGGCTACACCTTC. Amino acid sequence: CASSQVFRTGPYGYTF.

The rearrangement links TRBV27 to TRBJ2-1; 7 positions match TRBD2. Trimming cost V 6 bases and J 4 bases; bases outside gene matches: 9. In germline, CDR1 is MNHEY, CDR2 SMNVEV (reference sequence). This CDR3 has 15 amino acids. In nucleotides, the CDR3 is TGTGCCAGCAGCCCCCGTCGTAGCGGGTACAATGAGCAGTTCTTC. Its translation: CASSPRRSGYNEQFF.

This chain's CDR3 is CASSLNGQGYYEQYF. As DNA, the CDR3 is TGTGCCAGCTCCCTCAACGGGCAGGGATACTACGAGCAGTACTTC. V is TRBV18 and J is TRBJ2-7; tentatively, D is TRBD1 (5 bases). The germline V and J ends were trimmed by 6 bases and 3 bases, with 18 bases remaining between them. CDR1 KGHSH and CDR2 LQKENI come from the germline V gene. The CDR3 loop spans 15 amino acids.

This sequence joins TRBV5-6 and TRBJ1-2; TRBD1 aligns across 9 bases. This CDR3 region has 14 residues. Germline loops: CDR1 SGHDT, CDR2 YYEEEE. V was clipped by 4 bases and J by 7 bases; unmatched bases: 8. As DNA, the CDR3 is TGTGCCAGCAGCGAACAACAGGGGGCCTTTGGCTACACCTTC. Its translation: CASSEQQGAFGYTF.

The genes are TRBV5-4 and TRBJ2-1; TRBD1 matches 7 bases. The V segment lost 1 base and the J segment 9 bases; nucleotides outside the gene matches: 13. CDR3 size: 16 residues. The V gene's germline CDR1 is SGHNT and CDR2 YYREEE (reference sequence). Here the CDR3 DNA reads TGTGCCAGCAGCTTGTCAGGGGGACAGATCCCAATTGAGCAGTTCTTC. Translated, it gives CASSLSGGQIPIEQFF.

The V gene is TRBV27, the J gene TRBJ2-7, with D tentatively TRBD1 or TRBD2 (5 bases each). V was pared by 3 bases and J by 2 bases, with 11 bases between. The CDR3 has 14 amino acids. Germline CDR1 reads MNHEY; CDR2 reads SMNVEV (reference sequence). The CDR3 region is CASSFRDGTYEQYF. CDR3 bases: TGTGCCAGCAGTTTCCGGGACGGGACCTACGAGCAGTACTTC.

The chain carries TRBV4-1 and TRBJ2-2; 10 bases are shared with TRBD1. The length of the CDR3 is 14 residues. The germline CDR1 and CDR2 sequences are MGHRA and YSYEKL. V gave up 4 bases and J gave up 6 bases; unmatched junction bases: 2. As DNA, the CDR3 is TGCGCCAGCAGCCTCGACAGGGGGCCCGGGGAGCTGTTTTTT. Amino acid sequence: CASSLDRGPGELFF.

This CDR3 is CASSRGQGASTSTDTQYF. The CDR3 nucleotides read TGTGCCAGCAGCCGAGGACAGGGGGCTAGCACCAGCACAGATACGCAGTATTTT. The genes are TRBV7-9 and TRBJ2-3; 11 bases line up with TRBD1. The CDR3 spans 18 residues. V was clipped by 5 bases and J by 0 bases; unmatched bases: 10. In germline, CDR1 is SEHNR, CDR2 FQNEAQ (reference sequence).

In this sample, this clone turned up a few times. The rearrangement links TRBV11-3 to TRBJ1-1; the D gene is possibly TRBD1 (5 bases). The CDR3 has 12 amino acids. CDR1 is SGHNT and CDR2 is YENEEA in the germline V gene. Trimming cost V 3 bases and J 7 bases, with 9 bases left between them. CDR3 sequence reads: CASSFRDGEAFF. DNA of the CDR3: TGTGCCAGCAGCTTCCGGGACGGTGAAGCTTTCTTT. Full variable domain (remainder filled in from reference TRBV11-3 and TRBJ1-1): EAGVVQSPRYKIIEKKQPVAFWCNPISGHNTLYWYLQNLGQGPELLIRYENEEAVDDSQLPKDRFSAERLKGVDSTLKIQPAELGDSAVYLCASSFRDGEAFFGQGTRLTVV.

The chain recombines TRBV15 with TRBJ2-3; 10 bases agree with TRBD1. V trimming: 4 bases; J trimming: 5 bases; junction bases outside the gene matches: 6. This CDR3 spans 15 amino acids. Germline assignment: CDR1 LNHNV and CDR2 YYDKDF (reference sequence). The CDR3 DNA reads as TGTGCCACCAGCACCCGACAGGGGGCGGAAGATACGCAGTATTTT. It translates to CATSTRQGAEDTQYF.

The chain has TRBV5-1 and TRBJ2-3; tentatively, D is TRBD2 (7 bases). The CDR3 sequence is 15 residues long. Germline CDR1 and CDR2: SGHRS and YFSETQ. V lost 4 bases, J lost 3 bases, and 15 bases lay in between. CDR3: CASSPGHGGTDTQYF. In DNA form, the CDR3 reads TGCGCCAGCAGCCCGGGACACGGGGGGACAGATACGCAGTATTTT.

V is TRBV7-9 and J is TRBJ2-3, with 10 bases fitting TRBD2. Unmatched junction bases numbered 5, after V lost 5 bases and J lost 3 bases. The CDR3 totals 15 residues. Germline CDR1 SEHNR, CDR2 FQNEAQ (reference sequence). CDR3 region: CASSAAGGPTDTQYF. The CDR3 DNA follows: TGTGCCAGCAGCGCAGCGGGGGGGCCAACAGATACGCAGTATTTT.

This clone was counted a few times. The chain couples TRBV21-1 to TRBJ2-3; the table's D gene call, TRBD2, was not cross checked with the DNA. TRBV21-1 is listed as a pseudogene. This CDR3 comprises 19 residues. Here the CDR3 DNA reads TGTGCCAGCAGCACAGGGACTAGCGGGTGGCGATGGGGGACAGATACGCAGTATTTT. It specifies CASSTGTSGWRWGTDTQYF.

This chain links TRBV5-1 with TRBJ2-7; 11 nucleotides match TRBD1. J gave up 6 bases and V 0 bases, and 2 bases lay outside the gene matches. CDR3 length: 14 residues. Per germline, CDR1 SGHRS and CDR2 YFSETQ. The CDR3 region is CASSLVGQGGEQYF. The CDR3 nucleotides read TGCGCCAGCAGCTTGGTGGGACAGGGGGGCGAGCAGTACTTC.